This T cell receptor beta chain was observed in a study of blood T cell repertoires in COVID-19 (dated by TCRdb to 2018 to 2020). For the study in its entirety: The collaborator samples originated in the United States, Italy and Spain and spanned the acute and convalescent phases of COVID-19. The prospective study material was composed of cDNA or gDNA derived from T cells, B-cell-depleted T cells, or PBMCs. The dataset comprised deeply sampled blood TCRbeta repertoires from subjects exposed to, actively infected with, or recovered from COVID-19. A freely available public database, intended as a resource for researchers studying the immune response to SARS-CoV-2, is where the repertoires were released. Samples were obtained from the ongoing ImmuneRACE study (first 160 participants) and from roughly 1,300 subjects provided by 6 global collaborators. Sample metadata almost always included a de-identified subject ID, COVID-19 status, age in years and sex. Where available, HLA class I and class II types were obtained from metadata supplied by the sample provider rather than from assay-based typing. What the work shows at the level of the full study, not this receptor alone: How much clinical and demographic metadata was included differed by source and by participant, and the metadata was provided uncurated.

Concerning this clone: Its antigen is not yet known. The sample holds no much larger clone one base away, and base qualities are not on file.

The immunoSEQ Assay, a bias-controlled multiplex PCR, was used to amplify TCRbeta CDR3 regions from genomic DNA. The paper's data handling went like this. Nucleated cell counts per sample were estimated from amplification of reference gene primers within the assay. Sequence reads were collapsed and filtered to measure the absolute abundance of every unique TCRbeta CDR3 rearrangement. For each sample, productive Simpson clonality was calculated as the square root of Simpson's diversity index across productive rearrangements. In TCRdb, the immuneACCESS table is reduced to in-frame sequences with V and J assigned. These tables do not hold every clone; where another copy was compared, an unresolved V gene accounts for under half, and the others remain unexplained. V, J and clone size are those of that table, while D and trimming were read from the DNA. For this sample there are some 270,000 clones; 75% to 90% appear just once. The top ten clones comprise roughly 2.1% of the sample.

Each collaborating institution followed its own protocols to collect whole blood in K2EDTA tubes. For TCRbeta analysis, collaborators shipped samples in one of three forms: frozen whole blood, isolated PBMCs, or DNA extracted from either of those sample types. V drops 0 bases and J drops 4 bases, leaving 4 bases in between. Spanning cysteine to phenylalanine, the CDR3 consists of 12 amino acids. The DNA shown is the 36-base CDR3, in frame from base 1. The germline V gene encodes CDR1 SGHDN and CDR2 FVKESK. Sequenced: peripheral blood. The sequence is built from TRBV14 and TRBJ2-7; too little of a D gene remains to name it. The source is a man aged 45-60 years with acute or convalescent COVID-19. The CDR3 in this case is CASSQDSYEQYF. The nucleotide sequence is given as TGTGCCAGCAGCCAAGACAGTTACGAGCAGTACTTC.